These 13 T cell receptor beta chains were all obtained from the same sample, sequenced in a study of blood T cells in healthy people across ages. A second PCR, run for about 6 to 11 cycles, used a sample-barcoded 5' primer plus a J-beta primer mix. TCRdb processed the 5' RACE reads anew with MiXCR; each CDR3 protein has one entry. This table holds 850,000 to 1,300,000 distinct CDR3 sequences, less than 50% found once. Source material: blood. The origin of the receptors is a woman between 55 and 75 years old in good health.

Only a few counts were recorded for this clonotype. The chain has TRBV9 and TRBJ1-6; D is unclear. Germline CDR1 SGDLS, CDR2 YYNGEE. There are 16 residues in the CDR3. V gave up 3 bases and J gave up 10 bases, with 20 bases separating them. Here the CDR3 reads CASSADAVPFRSPLHF. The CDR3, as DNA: TGTGCCAGCAGCGCCGACGCAGTCCCGTTTAGGTCACCCCTCCACTTT.

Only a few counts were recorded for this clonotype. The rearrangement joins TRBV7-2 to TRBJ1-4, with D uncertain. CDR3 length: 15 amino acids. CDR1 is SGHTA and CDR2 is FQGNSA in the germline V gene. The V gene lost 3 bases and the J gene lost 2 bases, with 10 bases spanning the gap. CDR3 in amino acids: CASSLALGTNEKLFF. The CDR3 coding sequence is TGTGCCAGCAGCTTGGCCCTGGGGACTAATGAAAAACTGTTTTTT. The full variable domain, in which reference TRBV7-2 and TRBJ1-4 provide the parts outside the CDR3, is GAGVSQSPSNKVTEKGKDVELRCDPISGHTALYWYRQSLGQGLEFLIYFQGNSAPDKSGLPSDRFSAERTGGSVSTLTIQRTQQEDSAVYLCASSLALGTNEKLFFGSGTQLSVL.

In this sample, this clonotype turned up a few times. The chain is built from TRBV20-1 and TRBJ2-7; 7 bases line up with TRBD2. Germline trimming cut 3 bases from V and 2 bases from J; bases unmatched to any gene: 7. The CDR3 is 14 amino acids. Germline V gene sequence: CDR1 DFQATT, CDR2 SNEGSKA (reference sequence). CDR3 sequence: CSARDSGLPYEQYF. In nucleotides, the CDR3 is TGCAGTGCTAGGGATTCGGGACTACCCTACGAGCAGTACTTC.

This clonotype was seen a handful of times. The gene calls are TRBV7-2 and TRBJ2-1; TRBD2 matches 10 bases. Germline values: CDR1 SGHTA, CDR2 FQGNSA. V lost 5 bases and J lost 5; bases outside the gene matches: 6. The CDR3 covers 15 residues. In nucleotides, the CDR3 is TGTGCCAGCAGCCCCAGGACTAGCGGCCACAATGAGCAGTTCTTC. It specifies CASSPRTSGHNEQFF.

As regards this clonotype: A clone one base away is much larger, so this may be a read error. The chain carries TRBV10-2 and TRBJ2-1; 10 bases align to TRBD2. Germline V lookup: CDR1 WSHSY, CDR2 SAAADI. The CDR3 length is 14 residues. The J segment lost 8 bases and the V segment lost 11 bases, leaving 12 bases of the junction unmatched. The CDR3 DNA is TGCGCCGGCACACGGCTAGCGGGAGTCTATGAGCAGTTCTTC. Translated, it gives CAGTRLAGVYEQFF.

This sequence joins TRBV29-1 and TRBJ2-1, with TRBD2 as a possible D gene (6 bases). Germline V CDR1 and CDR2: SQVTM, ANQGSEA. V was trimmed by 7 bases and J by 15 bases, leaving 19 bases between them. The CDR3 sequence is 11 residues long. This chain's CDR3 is CSGRLVGEPFF. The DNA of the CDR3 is TGCAGCGGGAGACTAGTTGGGGAACCGTTCTTC.

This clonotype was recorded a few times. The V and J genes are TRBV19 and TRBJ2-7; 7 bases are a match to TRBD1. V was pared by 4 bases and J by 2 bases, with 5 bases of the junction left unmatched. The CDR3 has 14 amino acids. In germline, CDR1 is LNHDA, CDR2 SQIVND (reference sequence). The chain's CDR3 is CASSTRDSTYEQYF. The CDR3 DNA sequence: TGTGCCAGTAGTACCCGGGACAGCACCTACGAGCAGTACTTC.

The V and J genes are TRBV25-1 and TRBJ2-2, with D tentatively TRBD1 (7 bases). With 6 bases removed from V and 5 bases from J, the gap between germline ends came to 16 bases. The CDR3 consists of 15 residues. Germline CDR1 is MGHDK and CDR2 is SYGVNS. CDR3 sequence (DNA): TGTGCCAGCAGCCTTACCCCAGGGGGGACCGGGGAGCTGTTTTTT. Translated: CASSLTPGGTGELFF. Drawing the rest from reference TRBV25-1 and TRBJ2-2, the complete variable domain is EADIYQTPRYLVIGTGKKITLECSQTMGHDKMYWYQQDPGMELHLIHYSYGVNSTEKGDLSSESTVSRIRTEHFPLTLESARPSHTSQYLCASSLTPGGTGELFFGEGSRLTVL.

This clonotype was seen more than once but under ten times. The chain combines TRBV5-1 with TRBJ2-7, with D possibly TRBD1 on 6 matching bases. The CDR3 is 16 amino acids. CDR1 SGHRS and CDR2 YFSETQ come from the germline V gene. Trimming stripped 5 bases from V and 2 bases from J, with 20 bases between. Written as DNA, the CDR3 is TGCGCCAGCAGTAGGCAGGGCAGTGGGGACACCTACGAGCAGTACTTC. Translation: CASSRQGSGDTYEQYF.

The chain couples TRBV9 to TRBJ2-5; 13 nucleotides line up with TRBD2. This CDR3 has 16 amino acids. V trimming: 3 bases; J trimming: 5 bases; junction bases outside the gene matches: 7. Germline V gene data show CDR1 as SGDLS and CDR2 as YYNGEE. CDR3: CASSERLAGGLETQYF. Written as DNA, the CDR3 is TGTGCCAGCAGCGAACGACTAGCGGGAGGTTTGGAGACCCAGTACTTC.

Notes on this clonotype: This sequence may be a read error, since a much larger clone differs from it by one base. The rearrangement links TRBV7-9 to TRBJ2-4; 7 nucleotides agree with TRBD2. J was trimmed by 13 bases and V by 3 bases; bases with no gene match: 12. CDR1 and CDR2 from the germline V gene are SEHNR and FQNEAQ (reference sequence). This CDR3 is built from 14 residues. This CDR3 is CASSLLASGYGQYF. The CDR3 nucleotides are TGTGCCAGCAGCTTGCTGGCTAGCGGATACGGGCAGTACTTC.

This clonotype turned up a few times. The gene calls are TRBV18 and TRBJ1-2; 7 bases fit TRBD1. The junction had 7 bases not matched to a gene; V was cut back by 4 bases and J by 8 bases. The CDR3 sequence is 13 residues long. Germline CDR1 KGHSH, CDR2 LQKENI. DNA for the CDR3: TGTGCCAGCTCACGGGTTACAGGGGACGGCTACACCTTC. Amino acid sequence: CASSRVTGDGYTF.

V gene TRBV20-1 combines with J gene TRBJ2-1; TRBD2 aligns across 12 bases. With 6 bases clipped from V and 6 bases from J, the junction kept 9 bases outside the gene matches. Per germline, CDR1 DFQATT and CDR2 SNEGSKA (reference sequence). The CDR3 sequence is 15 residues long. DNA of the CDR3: TGCAGTGCGGACCCGACTAGCGGGAGTGGCAATGAGCAGTTCTTC. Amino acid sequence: CSADPTSGSGNEQFF.